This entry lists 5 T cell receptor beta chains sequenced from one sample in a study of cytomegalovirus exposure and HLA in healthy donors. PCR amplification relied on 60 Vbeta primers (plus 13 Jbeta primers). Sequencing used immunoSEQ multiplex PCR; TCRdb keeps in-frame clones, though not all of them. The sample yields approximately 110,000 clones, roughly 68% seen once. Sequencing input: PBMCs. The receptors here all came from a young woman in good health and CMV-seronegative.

The CDR3 DNA reads as TGTGCCAGCAGCCAAAGCGGGGGCTCCTACAATGAGCAGTTCTTC. Translation: CASSQSGGSYNEQFF. V and J are TRBV9 and TRBJ2-1, with 8 bases matching TRBD2. Per the germline V gene, CDR1 is SGDLS and CDR2 is YYNGEE. The CDR3 extends over 15 amino acids. The J segment lost 0 bases and the V segment lost 4 bases, leaving 3 bases of the junction unmatched.

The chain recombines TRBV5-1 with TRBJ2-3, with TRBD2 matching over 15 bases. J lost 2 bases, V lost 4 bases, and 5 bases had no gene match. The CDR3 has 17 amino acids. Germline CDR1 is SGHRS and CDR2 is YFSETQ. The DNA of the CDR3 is TGCGCCAGCAGCAGGGGACTAGCGGGAGGCGCCACAGATACGCAGTATTTT. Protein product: CASSRGLAGGATDTQYF. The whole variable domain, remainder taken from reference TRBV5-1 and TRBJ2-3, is KAGVTQTPRYLIKTRGQQVTLSCSPISGHRSVSWYQQTPGQGLQFLFEYFSETQRNKGNFPGRFSGRQFSNSRSEMNVSTLELGDSALYLCASSRGLAGGATDTQYFGPGTRLTVL.

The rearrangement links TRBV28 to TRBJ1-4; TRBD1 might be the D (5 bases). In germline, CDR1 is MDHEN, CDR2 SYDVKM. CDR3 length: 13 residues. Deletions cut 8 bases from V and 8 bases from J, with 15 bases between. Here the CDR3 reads CASGRGAGEKLFF. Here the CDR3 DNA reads TGTGCCAGCGGCCGAGGGGCGGGGGAAAAACTGTTTTTT.

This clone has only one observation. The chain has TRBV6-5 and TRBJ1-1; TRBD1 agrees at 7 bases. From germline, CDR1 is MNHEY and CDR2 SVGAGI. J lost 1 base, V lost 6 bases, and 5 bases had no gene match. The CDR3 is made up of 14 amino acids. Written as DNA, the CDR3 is TGTGCCAGCAGACCTGGGACAGCGAACACTGAAGCTTTCTTT. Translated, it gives CASRPGTANTEAFF.

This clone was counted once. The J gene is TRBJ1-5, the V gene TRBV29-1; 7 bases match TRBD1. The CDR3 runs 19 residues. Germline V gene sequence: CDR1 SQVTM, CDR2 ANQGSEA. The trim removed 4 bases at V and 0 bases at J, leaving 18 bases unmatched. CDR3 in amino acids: CSVVFLLTGNLYSNQPQHF. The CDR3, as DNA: TGCAGCGTTGTTTTCTTATTGACAGGGAACCTCTATAGCAATCAGCCCCAGCATTTT.